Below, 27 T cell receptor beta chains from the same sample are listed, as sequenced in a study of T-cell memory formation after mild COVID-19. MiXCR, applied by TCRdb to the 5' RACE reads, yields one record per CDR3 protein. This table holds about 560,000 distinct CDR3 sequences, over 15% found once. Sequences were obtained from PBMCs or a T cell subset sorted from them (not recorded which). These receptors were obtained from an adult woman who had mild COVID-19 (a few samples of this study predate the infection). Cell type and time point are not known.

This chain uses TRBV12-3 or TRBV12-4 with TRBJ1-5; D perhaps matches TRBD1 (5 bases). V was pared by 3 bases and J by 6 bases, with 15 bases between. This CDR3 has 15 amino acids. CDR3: CASSFGGLDIQPQHF. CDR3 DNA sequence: TGTGCCAGCAGTTTCGGGGGGTTGGATATTCAGCCCCAGCATTTT.

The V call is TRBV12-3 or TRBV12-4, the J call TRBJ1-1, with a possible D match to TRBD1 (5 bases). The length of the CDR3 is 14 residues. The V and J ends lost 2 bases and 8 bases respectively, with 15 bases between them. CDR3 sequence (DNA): TGTGCCAGCAGTTTATTAATATCGGGGCGGGAAGCTTTCTTT. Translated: CASSLLISGREAFF.

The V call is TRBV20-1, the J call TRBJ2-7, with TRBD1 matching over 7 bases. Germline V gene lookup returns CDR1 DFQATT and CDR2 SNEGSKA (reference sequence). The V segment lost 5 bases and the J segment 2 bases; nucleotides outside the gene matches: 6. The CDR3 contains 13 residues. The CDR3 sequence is CSALQGLTYEQYF. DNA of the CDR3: TGCAGTGCTCTACAGGGGTTGACCTACGAGCAGTACTTC.

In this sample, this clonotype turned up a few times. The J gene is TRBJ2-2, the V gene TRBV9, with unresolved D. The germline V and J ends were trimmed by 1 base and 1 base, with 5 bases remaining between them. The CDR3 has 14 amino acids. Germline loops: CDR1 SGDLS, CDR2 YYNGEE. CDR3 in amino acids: CASSVMQNTGELFF. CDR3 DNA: TGTGCCAGCAGCGTAATGCAGAACACCGGGGAGCTGTTTTTT.

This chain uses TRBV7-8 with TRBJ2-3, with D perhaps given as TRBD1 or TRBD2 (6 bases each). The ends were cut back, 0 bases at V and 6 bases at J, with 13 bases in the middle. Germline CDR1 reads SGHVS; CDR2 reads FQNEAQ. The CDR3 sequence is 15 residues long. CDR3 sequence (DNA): TGTGCCAGCAGCTTAGCCAAGGGGGGACGCGATACGCAGTATTTT. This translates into CASSLAKGGRDTQYF.

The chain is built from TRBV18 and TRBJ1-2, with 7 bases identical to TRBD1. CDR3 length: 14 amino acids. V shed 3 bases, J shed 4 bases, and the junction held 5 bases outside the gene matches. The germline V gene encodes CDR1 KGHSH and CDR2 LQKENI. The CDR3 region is CASSPPGTAYGYTF. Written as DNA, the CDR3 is TGTGCCAGCTCACCGCCCGGGACAGCCTATGGCTACACCTTC.

The CDR3 loop reads CASSLDRMETQYF. CDR3 nucleotide sequence: TGTGCCAGCAGCTTGGATCGGATGGAGACCCAGTACTTC. This rearrangement joins TRBV5-4 to TRBJ2-5; no definite D call. V gave up 0 bases and J gave up 5 bases, with 8 bases separating them. There are 13 residues in the CDR3. Germline V CDR1 and CDR2: SGHNT, YYREEE (reference sequence).

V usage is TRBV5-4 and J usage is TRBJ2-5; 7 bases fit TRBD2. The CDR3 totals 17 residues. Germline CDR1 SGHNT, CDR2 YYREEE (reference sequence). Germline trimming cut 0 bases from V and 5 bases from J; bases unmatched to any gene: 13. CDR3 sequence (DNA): TGTGCCAGCAGCTTGGTCGGAGGGAGGGGATCCAGGGAGACCCAGTACTTC. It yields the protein CASSLVGGRGSRETQYF.

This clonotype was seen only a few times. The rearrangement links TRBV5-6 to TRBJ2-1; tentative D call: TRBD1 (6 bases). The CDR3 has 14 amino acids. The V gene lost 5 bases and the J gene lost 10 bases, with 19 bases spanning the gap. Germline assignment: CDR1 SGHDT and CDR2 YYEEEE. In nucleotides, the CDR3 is TGTGCCAGCAGTTCCCCGGGACAAAATTTCGAGCAGTTCTTC. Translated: CASSSPGQNFEQFF.

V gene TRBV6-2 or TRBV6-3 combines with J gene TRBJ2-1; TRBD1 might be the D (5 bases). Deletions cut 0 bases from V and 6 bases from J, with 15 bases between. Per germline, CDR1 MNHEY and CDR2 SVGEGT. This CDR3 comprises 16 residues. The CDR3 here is CASSYSGRGRVNEQFF. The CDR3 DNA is TGTGCCAGCAGTTACTCGGGAAGGGGAAGGGTCAATGAGCAGTTCTTC.

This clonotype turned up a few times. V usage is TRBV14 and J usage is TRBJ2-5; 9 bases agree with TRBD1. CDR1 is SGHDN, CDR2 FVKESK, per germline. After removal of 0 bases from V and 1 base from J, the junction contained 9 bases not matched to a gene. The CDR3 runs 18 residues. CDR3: CASSQESGTGFRQETQYF. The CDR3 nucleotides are TGTGCCAGCAGCCAAGAGAGCGGGACAGGGTTCCGCCAAGAGACCCAGTACTTC.

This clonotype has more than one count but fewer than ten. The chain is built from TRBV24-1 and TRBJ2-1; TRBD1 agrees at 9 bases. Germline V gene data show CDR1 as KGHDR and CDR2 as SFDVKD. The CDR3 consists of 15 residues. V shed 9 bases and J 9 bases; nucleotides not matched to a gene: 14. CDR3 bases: TGTGCCACCGGATCAGGGGACAGGGCCCCCGCTGAGCAGTTCTTC. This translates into CATGSGDRAPAEQFF.

CDR3 nucleotide sequence: TGTGCCAGCAGCTACGGACAGGGGGTCAACGAGCAGTACTTC. Translating gives CASSYGQGVNEQYF. This rearrangement joins TRBV7-6 to TRBJ2-7, with TRBD1 identical over 10 bases. The CDR3 covers 14 residues. J lost 5 bases, V lost 4 bases, and 5 bases had no gene match. Per germline, CDR1 SGHVS and CDR2 FNYEAQ.

In nucleotides, the CDR3 is TGCGCCAGCAGCCAGGGGGACTATAACTACGAGCAGTACTTC. It is translated as CASSQGDYNYEQYF. The genes are TRBV4-1 and TRBJ2-7; the match to TRBD2 covers 7 bases. The CDR3 contains 14 residues. The germline CDR1 and CDR2 sequences are MGHRA and YSYEKL. V lost 3 bases to trimming and J lost 3 bases; unmatched junction nucleotides: 5.

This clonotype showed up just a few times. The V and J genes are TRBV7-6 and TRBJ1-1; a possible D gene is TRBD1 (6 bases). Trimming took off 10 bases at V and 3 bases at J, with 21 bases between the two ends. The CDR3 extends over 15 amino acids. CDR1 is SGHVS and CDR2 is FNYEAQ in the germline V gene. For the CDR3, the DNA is TGTGCCACCACTCTCCTCGGGGGCGCGGACACTGAAGCTTTCTTT. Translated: CATTLLGGADTEAFF.

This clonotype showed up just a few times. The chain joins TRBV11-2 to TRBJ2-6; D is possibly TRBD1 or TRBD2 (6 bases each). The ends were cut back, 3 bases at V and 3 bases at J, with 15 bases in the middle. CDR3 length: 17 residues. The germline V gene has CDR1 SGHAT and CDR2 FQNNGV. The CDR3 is CASSFIPGAVGANVLTF. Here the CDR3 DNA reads TGTGCCAGCAGCTTTATCCCGGGGGCAGTTGGGGCCAACGTCCTGACTTTC.

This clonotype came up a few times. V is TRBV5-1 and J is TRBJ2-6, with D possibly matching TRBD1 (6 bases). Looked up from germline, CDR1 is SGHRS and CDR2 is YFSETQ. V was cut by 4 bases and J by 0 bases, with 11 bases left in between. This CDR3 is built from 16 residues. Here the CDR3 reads CASSKQGLSGANVLTF. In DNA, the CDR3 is TGCGCCAGCAGCAAACAGGGTCTCTCTGGGGCCAACGTCCTGACTTTC.

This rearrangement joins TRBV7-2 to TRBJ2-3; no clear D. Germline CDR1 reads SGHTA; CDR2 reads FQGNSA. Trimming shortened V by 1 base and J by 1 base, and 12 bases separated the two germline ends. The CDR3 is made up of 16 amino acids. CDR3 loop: CASSLVFLTRTDTQYF. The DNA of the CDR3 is TGTGCCAGCAGCTTAGTGTTCCTTACACGCACAGATACGCAGTATTTT.

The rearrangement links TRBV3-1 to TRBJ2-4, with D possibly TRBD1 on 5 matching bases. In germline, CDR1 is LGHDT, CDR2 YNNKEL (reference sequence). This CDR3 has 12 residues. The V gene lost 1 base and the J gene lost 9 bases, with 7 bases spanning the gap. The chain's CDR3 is CASSQGRGIQYF. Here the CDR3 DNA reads TGTGCCAGCAGCCAAGGAAGGGGCATTCAGTACTTC.

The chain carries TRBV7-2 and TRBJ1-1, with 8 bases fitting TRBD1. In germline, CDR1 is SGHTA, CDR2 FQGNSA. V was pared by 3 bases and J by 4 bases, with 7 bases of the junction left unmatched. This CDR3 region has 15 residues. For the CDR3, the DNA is TGTGCCAGCAGCTTGTCAGGGGGCGGCGGCACTGAAGCTTTCTTT. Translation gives CASSLSGGGGTEAFF. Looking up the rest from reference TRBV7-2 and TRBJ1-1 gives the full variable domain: GAGVSQSPSNKVTEKGKDVELRCDPISGHTALYWYRQSLGQGLEFLIYFQGNSAPDKSGLPSDRFSAERTGGSVSTLTIQRTQQEDSAVYLCASSLSGGGGTEAFFGQGTRLTVV.

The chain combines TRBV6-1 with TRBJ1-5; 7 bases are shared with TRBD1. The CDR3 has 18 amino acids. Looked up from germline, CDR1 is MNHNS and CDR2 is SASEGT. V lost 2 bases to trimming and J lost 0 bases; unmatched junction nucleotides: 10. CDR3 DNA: TGTGCCAGCAGTGAATATGTGGGACAGACCTATAGCAATCAGCCCCAGCATTTT. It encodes CASSEYVGQTYSNQPQHF.

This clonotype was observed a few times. The CDR3 DNA is TGCGCCAGCAGCGCGGGACAGGGCTACAATGAGCAGTTCTTC. It translates to CASSAGQGYNEQFF. The chain links TRBV5-1 to TRBJ2-1; 9 bases line up with TRBD1. The V segment lost 4 bases and the J segment 3 bases; nucleotides outside the gene matches: 2. Per the germline V gene, CDR1 is SGHRS and CDR2 is YFSETQ. The CDR3 sequence is 14 residues long.

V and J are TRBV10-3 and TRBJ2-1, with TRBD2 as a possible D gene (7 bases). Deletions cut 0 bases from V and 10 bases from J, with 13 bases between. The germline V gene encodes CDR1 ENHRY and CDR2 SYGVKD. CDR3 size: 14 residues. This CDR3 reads CAISESGGLDEQFF. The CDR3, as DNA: TGTGCCATCAGTGAGTCGGGGGGGCTTGACGAGCAGTTCTTC.

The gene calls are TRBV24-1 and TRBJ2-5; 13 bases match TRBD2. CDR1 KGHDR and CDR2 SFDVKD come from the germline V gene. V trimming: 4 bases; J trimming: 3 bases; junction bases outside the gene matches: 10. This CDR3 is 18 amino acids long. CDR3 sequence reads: CATSDFGHGLAGEETQYF. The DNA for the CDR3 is TGTGCCACCAGTGACTTTGGACACGGACTAGCGGGAGAAGAGACCCAGTACTTC.

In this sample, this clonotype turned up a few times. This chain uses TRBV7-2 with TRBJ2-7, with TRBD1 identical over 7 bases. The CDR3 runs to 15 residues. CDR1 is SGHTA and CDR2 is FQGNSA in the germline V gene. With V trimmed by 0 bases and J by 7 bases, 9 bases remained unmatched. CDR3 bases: TGTGCCAGCAGCTTAGCGACAGGGCAGCTGCGAGAGCAGTACTTC. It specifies CASSLATGQLREQYF.

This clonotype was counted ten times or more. This chain's CDR3 is CSVAPGLAESRDTQYF. CDR3 nucleotides: TGCAGCGTGGCCCCGGGACTAGCGGAGAGTCGAGATACGCAGTATTTT. This rearrangement joins TRBV29-1 to TRBJ2-3; 11 nucleotides match TRBD2. V gave up 6 bases and J gave up 5 bases; unmatched junction bases: 13. CDR1 and CDR2 (germline): SQVTM, ANQGSEA. CDR3 length: 16 residues.

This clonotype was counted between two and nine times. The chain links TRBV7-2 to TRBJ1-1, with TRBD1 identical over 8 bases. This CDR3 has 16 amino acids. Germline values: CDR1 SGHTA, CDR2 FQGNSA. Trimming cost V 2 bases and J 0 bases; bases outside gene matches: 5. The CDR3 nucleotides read TGTGCCAGCAGCTTATCCAGGGGGCTTATGAACACTGAAGCTTTCTTT. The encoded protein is CASSLSRGLMNTEAFF.